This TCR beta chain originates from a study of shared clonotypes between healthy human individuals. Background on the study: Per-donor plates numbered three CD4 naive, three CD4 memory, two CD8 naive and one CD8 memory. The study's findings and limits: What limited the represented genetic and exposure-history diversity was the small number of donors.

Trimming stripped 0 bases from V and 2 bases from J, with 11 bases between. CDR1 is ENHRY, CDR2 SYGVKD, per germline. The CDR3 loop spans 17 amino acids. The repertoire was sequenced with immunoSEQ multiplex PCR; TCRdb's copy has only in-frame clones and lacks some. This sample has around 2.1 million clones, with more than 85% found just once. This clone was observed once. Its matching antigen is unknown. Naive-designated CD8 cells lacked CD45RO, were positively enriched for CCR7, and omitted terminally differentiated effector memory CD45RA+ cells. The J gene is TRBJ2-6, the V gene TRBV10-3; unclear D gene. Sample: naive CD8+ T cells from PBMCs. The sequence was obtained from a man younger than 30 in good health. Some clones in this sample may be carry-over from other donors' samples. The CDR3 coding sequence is TGTGCCATCAGTGAGTCCGTGGACCGTACTGGGGCCAACGTCCTGACTTTC. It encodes CAISESVDRTGANVLTF.